Listed below are T cell receptor beta chains from one sample, sequenced in a study of T cell clones after liver transplantation. Profiling relied on immunoSEQ multiplex PCR, and the TCRdb table lists in-frame clones only, not all of them. The table shows 99,000 or so clones, with around 86% occurring only once. The material sequenced was CD4+ T cells from blood, taken before liver transplant. The origin of the receptors is a human donor who received a liver transplant. Both conserved end residues are part of each CDR3.

v_gene: TRBV28
j_gene: TRBJ2-3
CDR3aa: CASRGALGLAGTQYF

v_gene: TRBV7-3
j_gene: TRBJ2-1
CDR3aa: CASSLGTSGRASEQFF

v_gene: TRBV18
j_gene: TRBJ1-2
CDR3aa: CASSPNPAANYGYTF

v_gene: TRBV29-1
j_gene: TRBJ1-2
CDR3aa: CSVVKDNYGYTF

v_gene: TRBV7-2
j_gene: TRBJ2-7
CDR3aa: CASSPGLAGIEQYF

v_gene: TRBV30
j_gene: TRBJ2-2
CDR3aa: CAWGASITGELFF

v_gene: TRBV7-3
j_gene: TRBJ2-3
CDR3aa: CASSLAGGQGDTQYF

v_gene: TRBV27
j_gene: TRBJ2-7
CDR3aa: CASSLWAGYPDEQYF

v_gene: TRBV7-8
j_gene: TRBJ2-2
CDR3aa: CASSRRTSGSGGTGELFF

v_gene: TRBV5-1
j_gene: TRBJ1-1
CDR3aa: CASSAGTGVLKDEAFF

v_gene: TRBV5-1
j_gene: TRBJ2-5
CDR3aa: CASSLSGYQETQYF

v_gene: TRBV19
j_gene: TRBJ2-7
CDR3aa: CASSIGGTSDNEQYF

v_gene: TRBV7-9
j_gene: TRBJ2-7
CDR3aa: CASSNYREGGEQYF

v_gene: TRBV5-6
j_gene: TRBJ2-1
CDR3aa: CASSSDTKQFF

v_gene: TRBV6-1
j_gene: TRBJ2-7
CDR3aa: CASRLRGTLHEQYF

v_gene: TRBV5-1
j_gene: TRBJ2-2
CDR3aa: CASVGTENTGELFF

v_gene: TRBV6-6
j_gene: TRBJ1-1
CDR3aa: CASSYSRGTEAFF

v_gene: TRBV27
j_gene: TRBJ1-2
CDR3aa: CASSLKPNPPGTSTRGYGYTF

v_gene: TRBV13
j_gene: TRBJ1-6
CDR3aa: CASAKNSPLHF

v_gene: TRBV27
j_gene: TRBJ2-5
CDR3aa: CASSLYPPLTQGEETQYF

v_gene: TRBV9
j_gene: TRBJ2-2
CDR3aa: CASSVAGGPGGELFF

v_gene: TRBV7-2
j_gene: TRBJ1-1
CDR3aa: CASGQGMNTEAFF

v_gene: TRBV19
j_gene: TRBJ1-5
CDR3aa: CASRTSGTQRGNQPQHF

v_gene: TRBV5-6
j_gene: TRBJ2-2
CDR3aa: CASSFYTSTGELFF

v_gene: TRBV28
j_gene: TRBJ1-4
CDR3aa: CASSPGAWGSEKLFF

v_gene: TRBV5-4
j_gene: TRBJ2-2
CDR3aa: CASSTLAGGRTGELFF

v_gene: TRBV6-5
j_gene: TRBJ1-1
CDR3aa: CASSMGTEAFF

v_gene: TRBV10-3
j_gene: TRBJ2-7
CDR3aa: CAISVGPRPEQYF

v_gene: TRBV27
j_gene: TRBJ1-2
CDR3aa: CASSRSRTGGTAYGYTF

v_gene: TRBV18
j_gene: TRBJ1-5
CDR3aa: CASSPLQGDQPQHF

v_gene: TRBV6-1
j_gene: TRBJ2-7
CDR3aa: CASSDRLYEQYF

v_gene: TRBV11-3
j_gene: TRBJ1-1
CDR3aa: CASSSSGTGGTEAFF

v_gene: TRBV5-1
j_gene: TRBJ2-1
CDR3aa: CASSSTGGGLWEQFF

v_gene: TRBV29-1
j_gene: TRBJ2-5
CDR3aa: CSVDWGETQYF

v_gene: TRBV7-8
j_gene: TRBJ1-3
CDR3aa: CASSLAGRADTIYF

v_gene: TRBV19
j_gene: TRBJ2-3
CDR3aa: CASSIRLAGTDTQYF

v_gene: TRBV4-2
j_gene: TRBJ2-1
CDR3aa: CASSQRGDAGAGGHNEQFF

v_gene: TRBV29-1
j_gene: TRBJ2-7
CDR3aa: CSVSWGAGTYEQYF

v_gene: TRBV6-1
j_gene: TRBJ1-4
CDR3aa: CASSAEPGQGREKLFF

v_gene: TRBV7-2
j_gene: TRBJ1-3
CDR3aa: CASSPNAGNTIYF

v_gene: TRBV19
j_gene: TRBJ1-5
CDR3aa: CASTGSFNQPQHF

v_gene: TRBV9
j_gene: TRBJ1-5
CDR3aa: CASSVDGNPNQPQHF

v_gene: TRBV5-4
j_gene: TRBJ2-7
CDR3aa: CAGTRDGEQGQYF

v_gene: TRBV9
j_gene: TRBJ2-3
CDR3aa: CASSPHLGGTQYF

v_gene: TRBV6-5
j_gene: TRBJ1-5
CDR3aa: CASSYVRGLPQHF

v_gene: TRBV15
j_gene: TRBJ2-7
CDR3aa: CATSFPSGRRYEQYF